A selection of T cell receptor beta chains follows, all from one sample in a study of early T cells in non-severe SARS-CoV-2 infection. TCRdb re-called the 5' RACE reads through MiXCR, storing one row per CDR3 protein. The sample lists more than 65,000 distinct CDR3 sequences, roughly 13% occurring once. The sample taken for sequencing was whole blood. The receptors here all came from an adult who was a healthcare worker with PCR-confirmed SARS-CoV-2 infection or an uninfected control (not recorded which). Both conserved end residues are part of each CDR3. D genes are given only for firm matches. Clone sizes are given selectively: once, few, many, or a class where the clone is expanded.

clone size: many
D gene: NA
V gene: TRBV7-2
J gene: TRBJ1-1
CDR3 protein: CASSLREITEAFF
CDR3 DNA: TGTGCCAGCAGCTTAAGAGAGATCACTGAAGCTTTCTTT

clone size: NA
D gene: TRBD1
V gene: TRBV29-1
J gene: TRBJ2-4
CDR3 protein: CSVVGWGTVKNIQYF
CDR3 DNA: TGCAGCGTTGTGGGGTGGGGGACAGTCAAAAACATTCAGTACTTC

clone size: few
D gene: TRBD1
V gene: TRBV29-1
J gene: TRBJ1-1
CDR3 protein: CSVPVTGGGYTEAFF
CDR3 DNA: TGCAGCGTCCCCGTGACAGGGGGAGGGTACACTGAAGCTTTCTTT

clone size: many
D gene: TRBD2
V gene: TRBV10-3
J gene: TRBJ2-1
CDR3 protein: CATSGEYNEQFF
CDR3 DNA: TGTGCCACTAGCGGGGAGTACAATGAGCAGTTCTTC

clone size: few
D gene: NA
V gene: TRBV29-1
J gene: TRBJ2-7
CDR3 protein: CSVEERGEGRYEQYF
CDR3 DNA: TGCAGCGTTGAAGAGAGGGGGGAGGGTCGGTACGAGCAGTACTTC

clone size: few
D gene: NA
V gene: TRBV6-6
J gene: TRBJ1-1
CDR3 protein: CATNVQGWTEAFF
CDR3 DNA: TGTGCCACCAATGTTCAGGGGTGGACTGAAGCTTTCTTT

clone size: many
D gene: TRBD2
V gene: TRBV12-3/TRBV12-4
J gene: TRBJ2-3
CDR3 protein: CALTSGTSTDTQYF
CDR3 DNA: TGTGCCCTAACTAGCGGGACTAGCACAGATACGCAGTATTTT

clone size: many
D gene: NA
V gene: TRBV28
J gene: TRBJ1-2
CDR3 protein: CASSFPRLTYGYTF
CDR3 DNA: TGTGCCAGCAGTTTCCCCAGACTAACCTATGGCTACACCTTC

clone size: few
D gene: NA
V gene: TRBV25-1
J gene: TRBJ2-3
CDR3 protein: CASSDDNLYRSQYF
CDR3 DNA: TGTGCCAGCAGTGACGATAATTTGTACCGGTCGCAGTATTTT

clone size: many
D gene: NA
V gene: TRBV18
J gene: TRBJ1-1
CDR3 protein: CASSPYVGNTEAFF
CDR3 DNA: TGTGCCAGCTCACCGTACGTGGGGAACACTGAAGCTTTCTTT

clone size: many
D gene: NA
V gene: TRBV29-1
J gene: TRBJ1-4
CDR3 protein: CSVEKAGSEKLFF
CDR3 DNA: TGCAGCGTTGAAAAGGCGGGGAGCGAAAAACTGTTTTTT

clone size: NA
D gene: TRBD2
V gene: TRBV29-1
J gene: TRBJ2-7
CDR3 protein: CSARLAGVEQYF
CDR3 DNA: TGCAGCGCAAGACTAGCGGGAGTCGAGCAGTACTTC

clone size: few
D gene: NA
V gene: TRBV6-6
J gene: TRBJ1-2
CDR3 protein: CASSEQGDYGYTF
CDR3 DNA: TGTGCCAGCAGTGAACAGGGAGACTATGGCTACACCTTC

clone size: NA
D gene: NA
V gene: TRBV25-1
J gene: TRBJ1-5
CDR3 protein: CASSVDSNGPQHF
CDR3 DNA: TGTGCCAGCAGTGTTGACAGCAATGGGCCCCAGCATTTT

clone size: many
D gene: TRBD1
V gene: TRBV24-1
J gene: TRBJ2-7
CDR3 protein: CATSEQGTYEQYF
CDR3 DNA: TGTGCCACCAGTGAACAGGGGACCTACGAGCAGTACTTC

clone size: NA
D gene: NA
V gene: TRBV27
J gene: TRBJ2-2
CDR3 protein: CASTFWQGNTGELFF
CDR3 DNA: TGTGCCAGCACCTTCTGGCAGGGCAACACCGGGGAGCTGTTTTTT